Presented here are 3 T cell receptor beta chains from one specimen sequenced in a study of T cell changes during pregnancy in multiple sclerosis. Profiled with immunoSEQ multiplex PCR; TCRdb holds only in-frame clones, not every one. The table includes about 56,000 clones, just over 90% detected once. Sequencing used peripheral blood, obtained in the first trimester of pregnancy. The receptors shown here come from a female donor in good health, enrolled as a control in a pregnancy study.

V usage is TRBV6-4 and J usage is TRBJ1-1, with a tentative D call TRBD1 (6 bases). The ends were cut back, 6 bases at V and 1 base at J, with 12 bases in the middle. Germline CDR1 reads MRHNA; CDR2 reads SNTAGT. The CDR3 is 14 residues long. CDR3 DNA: TGTGCCAGCAGCAAGACAGGAGAGAACACTGAAGCTTTCTTT. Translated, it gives CASSKTGENTEAFF.

The CDR3 region has the DNA TGTGCCAGTAGTATTTTTTGGGACAGGGGGCAGGACACCGGGGAGCTGTTTTTT. Protein sequence: CASSIFWDRGQDTGELFF. The chain uses TRBV19 and TRBJ2-2, with 12 bases fitting TRBD1. This CDR3 spans 18 amino acids. V shed 3 bases, J shed 3 bases, and the junction held 8 bases outside the gene matches. CDR1 is LNHDA, CDR2 SQIVND, per germline (reference sequence).

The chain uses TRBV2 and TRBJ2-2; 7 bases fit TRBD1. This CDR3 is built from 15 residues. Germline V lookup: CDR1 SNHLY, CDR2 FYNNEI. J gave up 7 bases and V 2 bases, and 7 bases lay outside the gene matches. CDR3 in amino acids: CASSEWQGVVGELFF. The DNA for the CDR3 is TGTGCCAGCAGTGAATGGCAGGGGGTAGTCGGGGAGCTGTTTTTT.